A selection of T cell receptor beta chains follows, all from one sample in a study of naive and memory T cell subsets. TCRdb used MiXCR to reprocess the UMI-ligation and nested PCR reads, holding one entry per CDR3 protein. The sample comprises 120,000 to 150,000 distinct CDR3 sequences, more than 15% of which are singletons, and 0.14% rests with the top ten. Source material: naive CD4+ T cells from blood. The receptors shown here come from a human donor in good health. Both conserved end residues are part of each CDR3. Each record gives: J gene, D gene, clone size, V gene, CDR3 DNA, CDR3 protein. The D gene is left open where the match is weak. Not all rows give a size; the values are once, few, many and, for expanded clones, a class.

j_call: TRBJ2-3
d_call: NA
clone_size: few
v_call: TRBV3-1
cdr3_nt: TGTGCCAGCAGCCAAGGACTACGCACAGATACGCAGTATTTT
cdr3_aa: CASSQGLRTDTQYF

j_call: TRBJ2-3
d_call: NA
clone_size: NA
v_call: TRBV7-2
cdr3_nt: TGTGCCAGCAGCGCCAGACAGGTCCGCACAGATACGCAGTATTTT
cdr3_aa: CASSARQVRTDTQYF

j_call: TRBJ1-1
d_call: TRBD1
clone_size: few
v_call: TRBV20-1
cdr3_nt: TGCAGTGCTAGATCCCCGGCCAGGGGGGGGACTGAAGCTTTCTTT
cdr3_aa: CSARSPARGGTEAFF

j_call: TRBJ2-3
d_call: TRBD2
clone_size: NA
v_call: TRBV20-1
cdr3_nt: TGCAGTGCTGATTTAGCGGGAGGCAGCACAGATACGCAGTATTTT
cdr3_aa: CSADLAGGSTDTQYF

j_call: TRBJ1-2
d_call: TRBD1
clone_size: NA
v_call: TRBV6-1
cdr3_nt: TGTGCCAGCAGGACCAAGGGACAGGGGGTTGGCTATGGCTACACCTTC
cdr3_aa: CASRTKGQGVGYGYTF

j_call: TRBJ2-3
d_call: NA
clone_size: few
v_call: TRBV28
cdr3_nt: TGTGCCAGCCCCCCGCGAGGAGAGACAGATACGCAGTATTTT
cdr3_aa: CASPPRGETDTQYF

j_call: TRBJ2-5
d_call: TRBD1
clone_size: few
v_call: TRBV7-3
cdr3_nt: TGTGCCAGCAGCTTAACGACCAGGACAGGGTACGGCGAGACCCAGTACTTC
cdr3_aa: CASSLTTRTGYGETQYF

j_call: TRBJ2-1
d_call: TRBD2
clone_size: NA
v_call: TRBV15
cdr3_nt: TGTGCCACCAGCTTCACCGGGACTAGCGGGGCCTCCTACAATGAGCAGTTCTTC
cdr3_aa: CATSFTGTSGASYNEQFF

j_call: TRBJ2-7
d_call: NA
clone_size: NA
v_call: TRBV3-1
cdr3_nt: TGTGCCAGCAGCTCGGGGCTGATATCCTACGAGCAGTACTTC
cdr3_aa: CASSSGLISYEQYF

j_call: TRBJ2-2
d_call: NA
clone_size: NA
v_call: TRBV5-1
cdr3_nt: TGCGCCAGCAGCTTGGGGTCTAGCACTGGGCCCGGGGAGCTGTTTTTT
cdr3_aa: CASSLGSSTGPGELFF

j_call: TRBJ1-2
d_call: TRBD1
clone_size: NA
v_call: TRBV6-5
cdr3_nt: TGTGCCAGCAGTTTCAAGGGGACAGGGCCTCATGGCTACACCTTC
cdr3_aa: CASSFKGTGPHGYTF

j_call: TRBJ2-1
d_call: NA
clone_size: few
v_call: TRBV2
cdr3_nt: TGTGCCAGCAGTGATTACCGGGGATCTAGGTACAATGAGCAGTTCTTC
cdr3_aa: CASSDYRGSRYNEQFF

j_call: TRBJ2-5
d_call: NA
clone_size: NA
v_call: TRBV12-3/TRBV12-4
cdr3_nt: TGTGCCAGCAGGGCCGGGCCTGAAGGGACCCAGTACTTC
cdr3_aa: CASRAGPEGTQYF

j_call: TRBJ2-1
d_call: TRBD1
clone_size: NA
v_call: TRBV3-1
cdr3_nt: TGTGCCAGCAGGGGCACAGGGGCTGGTGAGCAGTTCTTC
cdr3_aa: CASRGTGAGEQFF

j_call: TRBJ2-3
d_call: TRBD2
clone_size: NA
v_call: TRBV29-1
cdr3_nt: TGCAGCGTTGAAGTGACTAGCGGTAAAAGCACAGATACGCAGTATTTT
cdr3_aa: CSVEVTSGKSTDTQYF

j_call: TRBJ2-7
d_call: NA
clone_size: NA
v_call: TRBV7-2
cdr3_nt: TGTGCCAGCAGCTTAGGGAAGGTTAGCAGGGTGGCGAACGAGCAGTACTTC
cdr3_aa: CASSLGKVSRVANEQYF

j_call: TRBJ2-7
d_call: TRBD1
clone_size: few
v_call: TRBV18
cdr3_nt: TGTGCCAGCTCGTCACGTACACCGGGACAGGGGGCGCTTGAGCAGTACTTC
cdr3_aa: CASSSRTPGQGALEQYF

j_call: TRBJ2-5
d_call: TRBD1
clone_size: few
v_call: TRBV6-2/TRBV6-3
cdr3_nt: TGTGCCAGCGGACAGGGACAACGGGCCCAGTACTTC
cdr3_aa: CASGQGQRAQYF

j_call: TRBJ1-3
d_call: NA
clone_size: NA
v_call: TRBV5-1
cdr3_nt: TGCGCCAGCAGCTTGAGTTCCGCGGGGAATGGAAACACCATATATTTT
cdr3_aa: CASSLSSAGNGNTIYF

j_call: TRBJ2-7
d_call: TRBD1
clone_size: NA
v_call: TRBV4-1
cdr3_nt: TGCGCCAGCAGCCAGAAAACCGGGACAGGGGGCGGCAAGCAGTACTTC
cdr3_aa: CASSQKTGTGGGKQYF

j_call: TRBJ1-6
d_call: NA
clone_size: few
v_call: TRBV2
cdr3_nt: TGTGCCAGCAGTGGGGCGGACTATAATTCACCCCTCCACTTT
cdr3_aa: CASSGADYNSPLHF

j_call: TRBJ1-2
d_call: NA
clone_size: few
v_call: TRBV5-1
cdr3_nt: TGCGCCAGCAGCTTGGACAGGCGCTATGGCTACACCTTC
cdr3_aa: CASSLDRRYGYTF

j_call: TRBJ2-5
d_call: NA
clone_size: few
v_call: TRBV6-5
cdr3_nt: TGTGCCAGCAGTGACTCCCCAGGGAAGAAGACCCAGTACTTC
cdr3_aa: CASSDSPGKKTQYF

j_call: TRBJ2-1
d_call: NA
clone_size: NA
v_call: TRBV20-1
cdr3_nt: TGCAGTGCTAGAGATCTGAATAGGGGGGGGTCCCCCGACAATGAGCAGTTCTTC
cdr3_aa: CSARDLNRGGSPDNEQFF

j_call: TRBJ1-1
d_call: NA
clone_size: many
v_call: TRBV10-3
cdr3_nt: TGTGCCATCAGTGGACCTCTTGGCAACACTGAAGCTTTCTTT
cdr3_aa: CAISGPLGNTEAFF

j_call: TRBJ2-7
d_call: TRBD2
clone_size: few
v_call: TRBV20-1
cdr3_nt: TGCAGTGCTGTAGCGGGAGGATACGAGCAGTACTTC
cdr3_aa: CSAVAGGYEQYF

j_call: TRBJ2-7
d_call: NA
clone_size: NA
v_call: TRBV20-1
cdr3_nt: TGCAGTGCTAGTCCCGGGCAAGGGGACGAGCAGTACTTC
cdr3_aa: CSASPGQGDEQYF

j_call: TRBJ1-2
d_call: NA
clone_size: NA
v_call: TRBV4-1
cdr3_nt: TGCGCCAGCAGCCAAGAGACAGTCGCTAACTATGGCTACACCTTC
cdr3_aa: CASSQETVANYGYTF